The 15 T cell receptor beta chains below were found in one sample sequenced in a study of blood T cell repertoires in COVID-19. Libraries were prepared by immunoSEQ multiplex PCR; TCRdb keeps only in-frame clonotypes and omits some of them. The sample lists some 95,000 clones; roughly 72% were seen once. Sequenced sample: peripheral blood. The source is a man between 65 and 80 years old with acute or convalescent COVID-19.

The chain is built from TRBV7-8 and TRBJ1-2; TRBD1 matches at 7 bases. CDR3 size: 15 residues. J gave up 2 bases and V 4 bases, and 7 bases lay outside the gene matches. The V gene's germline CDR1 is SGHVS and CDR2 FQNEAQ. CDR3 region: CASSSTGRLNYGYTF. In DNA, the CDR3 is TGTGCCAGCAGCTCGACAGGGCGATTGAACTATGGCTACACCTTC.

CDR3 nucleotide sequence: TGCAGCGCTCAGACAGATGGAAACACCATATATTTT. Its protein is CSAQTDGNTIYF. The chain combines TRBV29-1 with TRBJ1-3; perhaps TRBD1 as D (5 bases). The V gene's germline CDR1 is SQVTM and CDR2 ANQGSEA. V was trimmed by 7 bases and J by 3 bases, leaving 10 bases between them. This CDR3 has 12 residues.

The chain combines TRBV28 with TRBJ1-2; tentatively, D is TRBD1 (5 bases). The CDR3 runs to 15 residues. The V gene's germline CDR1 is MDHEN and CDR2 SYDVKM. Trimming pared 5 bases from V and 0 bases from J, leaving 13 bases between. CDR3 protein: CASSTQGLTNYGYTF. The DNA for the CDR3 is TGTGCCAGCAGTACGCAGGGACTAACTAACTATGGCTACACCTTC.

The chain carries TRBV10-2 and TRBJ2-5, with 8 bases lining up with TRBD2. Germline trimming cut 8 bases from V and 4 bases from J; bases unmatched to any gene: 9. The CDR3 has 14 residues. CDR1 and CDR2 (germline): WSHSY, SAAADI. As DNA, the CDR3 is TGCGCCAGCTTTGAGGGGCTAGCGGGAGAGACCCAGTACTTC. Translation gives CASFEGLAGETQYF.

In its sample, this clone was seen a few times. The V call is TRBV7-9, the J call TRBJ2-1; 11 bases match TRBD2. From germline, CDR1 is SEHNR and CDR2 FQNEAQ (reference sequence). This CDR3 is built from 16 residues. J gave up 12 bases and V 4 bases, and 14 bases lay outside the gene matches. DNA of the CDR3: TGTGCCAGCAGCTCCGCCGGGACTAGCGGTCCCCTGGTGCAGTTCTTC. Translating it yields CASSSAGTSGPLVQFF.

The J gene is TRBJ1-1, the V gene TRBV19; D perhaps matches TRBD1 (5 bases). CDR3 length: 13 amino acids. Germline V gives CDR1 LNHDA, CDR2 SQIVND (reference sequence). Trimming left V 3 bases short and J 5 bases short, with 10 bases between. The CDR3 here is CASSMTGETEAFF. CDR3 bases: TGTGCCAGTAGTATGACGGGGGAAACTGAAGCTTTCTTT.

The chain carries TRBV6-1 and TRBJ1-2; no reliable D call. The CDR3 contains 15 residues. V was pared by 2 bases and J by 5 bases, with 15 bases between. Germline values: CDR1 MNHNS, CDR2 SASEGT. For the CDR3, the DNA is TGTGCCAGCAGTGAATCAGAGCGACCTCTTTATGGCTACACCTTC. The encoded protein is CASSESERPLYGYTF.

This clone was recorded once. The chain is built from TRBV28 and TRBJ1-6; 9 bases map to TRBD1. Germline loops: CDR1 MDHEN, CDR2 SYDVKM. V lost 5 bases and J lost 11; bases outside the gene matches: 10. CDR3 length: 15 amino acids. The CDR3 region is CASSPSGTGRTPLHF. As DNA, the CDR3 is TGTGCCAGCAGTCCATCCGGGACAGGGAGGACACCCCTCCACTTT.

The chain links TRBV2 to TRBJ1-1; 10 bases are shared with TRBD1. This CDR3 is 15 amino acids long. V was clipped by 7 bases and J by 7 bases; unmatched bases: 12. CDR1 and CDR2 (germline): SNHLY, FYNNEI. CDR3 amino acids: CASIRRDRGWGEAFF. The CDR3 nucleotides are TGTGCCAGCATAAGAAGGGACAGGGGCTGGGGTGAAGCTTTCTTT.

V and J are TRBV28 and TRBJ2-3; no firm D call. Germline CDR1 MDHEN, CDR2 SYDVKM. V shed 6 bases and J shed 5 bases, with 9 bases lying between them. The CDR3 spans 12 residues. The CDR3 nucleotides are TGTGCCAGCAGCCCAGGTCAAGATACGCAGTATTTT. This gives the protein CASSPGQDTQYF. Supplemented by reference TRBV28 and TRBJ2-3, the full variable domain reads DVKVTQSSRYLVKRTGEKVFLECVQDMDHENMFWYRQDPGLGLRLIYFSYDVKMKEKGDIPEGYSVSREKKERFSLILESASTNQTSMYLCASSPGQDTQYFGPGTRLTVL.

This sequence joins TRBV9 and TRBJ2-3; D uncertain. Germline lookup yields CDR1 SGDLS and CDR2 YYNGEE. Trimming stripped 3 bases from V and 0 bases from J, with 5 bases between. This CDR3 contains 13 residues. CDR3 region: CASSDSSTDTQYF. Here the CDR3 DNA reads TGTGCCAGCAGCGATTCTAGCACAGATACGCAGTATTTT. Supplemented by reference TRBV9 and TRBJ2-3, the full variable domain reads DSGVTQTPKHLITATGQRVTLRCSPRSGDLSVYWYQQSLDQGLQFLIQYYNGEERAKGNILERFSAQQFPDLHSELNLSSLELGDSALYFCASSDSSTDTQYFGPGTRLTVL.

The sample holds a few counts of this clone. The rearrangement uses TRBV14 and TRBJ2-3; 7 bases line up with TRBD2. Germline V gene data show CDR1 as SGHDN and CDR2 as FVKESK. This CDR3 comprises 15 residues. V shed 6 bases, J shed 2 bases, and the junction held 8 bases outside the gene matches. The CDR3 bases are TGTGCCAGCAGTTTTGGACTAGGGAACACAGATACGCAGTATTTT. Its translation is CASSFGLGNTDTQYF.

The rearrangement joins TRBV30 to TRBJ1-1, with D maybe TRBD1 (5 bases). V lost 5 bases to trimming and J lost 1 base, with 8 bases between them. CDR3 length equals 12 residues. Germline lookup yields CDR1 GTSNPN and CDR2 SVGIG (reference sequence). The CDR3 nucleotides read TGTGCCTGGTTCCAGGGGAACACTGAAGCTTTCTTT. It translates to CAWFQGNTEAFF.

V is TRBV7-9 and J is TRBJ2-2; no definite D call. Trimming cost V 7 bases and J 4 bases, with 10 bases left between them. CDR1 is SEHNR and CDR2 is FQNEAQ in the germline V gene (reference sequence). The CDR3 spans 13 residues. CDR3: CASTVSGTGELFF. The CDR3 nucleotides are TGTGCCAGCACCGTCTCGGGCACCGGGGAGCTGTTTTTT.

The chain uses TRBV5-1 and TRBJ1-2; no clear D. CDR1 and CDR2 (germline): SGHRS, YFSETQ. The V gene lost 0 bases and the J gene lost 2 bases, with 8 bases spanning the gap. The CDR3 is made up of 14 amino acids. CDR3 amino acids: CASSLDRNNYGYTF. As DNA, the CDR3 is TGCGCCAGCAGCTTGGACAGAAACAACTATGGCTACACCTTC.